One T cell receptor (beta chain) is described in this entry. This entry belongs to a study of blood T cell repertoires in COVID-19. Whole-study context: Acute and convalescent COVID-19 specimens originated in the United States, Italy and Spain. PBMCs, B-cell-depleted T cells, or T cells provided the cDNA or gDNA that made up the material.

In the original processing: Scientists estimated how many nucleated cells there were by amplifying reference gene primers. The data were produced by immunoSEQ multiplex PCR, yet TCRdb's version contains in-frame clones alone and is incomplete. The V and J calls and clone size are taken from that table; D and trimming were inferred from the DNA. The repertoire includes fewer than 500,000 clones, around 89% of them detected once, and 4% to 5.5% sits in the top ten. This sequence originates from a woman aged 25 to 39 with acute or convalescent COVID-19. Sequencing input: peripheral blood.

The CDR3 loop is CASSLRDSYEQYF. CDR3 DNA: TGTGCCAGCAGCTTACGGGACAGCTACGAGCAGTACTTC. The rearrangement uses TRBV7-2 and TRBJ2-7; 7 bases fit TRBD1. V lost 2 bases and J lost 3; bases outside the gene matches: 1. The CDR3 is 13 amino acids. Germline CDR1 is SGHTA and CDR2 is FQGNSA.